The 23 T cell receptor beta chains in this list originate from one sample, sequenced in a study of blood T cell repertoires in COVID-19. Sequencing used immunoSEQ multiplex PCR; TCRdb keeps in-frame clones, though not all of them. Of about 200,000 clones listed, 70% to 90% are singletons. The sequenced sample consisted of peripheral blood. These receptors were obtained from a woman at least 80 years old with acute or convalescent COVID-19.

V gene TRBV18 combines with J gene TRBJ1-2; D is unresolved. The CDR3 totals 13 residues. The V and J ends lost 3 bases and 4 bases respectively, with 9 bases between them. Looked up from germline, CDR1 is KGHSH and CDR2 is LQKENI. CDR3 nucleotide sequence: TGTGCCAGCTCACCGTCCAGCGCCTATGGCTACACCTTC. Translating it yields CASSPSSAYGYTF.

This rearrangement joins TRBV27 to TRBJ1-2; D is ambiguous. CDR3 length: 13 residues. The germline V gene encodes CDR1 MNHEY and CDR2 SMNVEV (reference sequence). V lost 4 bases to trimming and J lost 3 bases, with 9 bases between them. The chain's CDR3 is CASSSLGDYGYTF. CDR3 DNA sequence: TGTGCCAGCAGTTCTCTGGGAGACTATGGCTACACCTTC.

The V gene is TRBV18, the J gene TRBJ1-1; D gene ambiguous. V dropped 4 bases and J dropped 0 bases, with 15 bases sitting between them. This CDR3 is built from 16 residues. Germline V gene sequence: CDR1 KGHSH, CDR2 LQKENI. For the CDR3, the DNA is TGTGCCAGCTCACTCGGGAGTGGGCTGGTGAACACTGAAGCTTTCTTT. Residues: CASSLGSGLVNTEAFF.

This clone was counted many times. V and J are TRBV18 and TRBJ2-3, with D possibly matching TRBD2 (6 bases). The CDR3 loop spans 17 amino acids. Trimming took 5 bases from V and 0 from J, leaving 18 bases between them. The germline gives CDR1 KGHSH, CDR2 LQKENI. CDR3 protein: CASSKRAGTQSTDTQYF. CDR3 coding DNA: TGTGCCAGCTCAAAGCGAGCGGGCACCCAAAGCACAGATACGCAGTATTTT.

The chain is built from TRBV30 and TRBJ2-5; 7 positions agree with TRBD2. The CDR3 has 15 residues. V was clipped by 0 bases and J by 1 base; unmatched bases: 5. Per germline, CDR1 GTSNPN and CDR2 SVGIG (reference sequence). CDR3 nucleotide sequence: TGTGCCTGGAGTGTAATGAGCGGGGCCCAAGAGACCCAGTACTTC. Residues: CAWSVMSGAQETQYF.

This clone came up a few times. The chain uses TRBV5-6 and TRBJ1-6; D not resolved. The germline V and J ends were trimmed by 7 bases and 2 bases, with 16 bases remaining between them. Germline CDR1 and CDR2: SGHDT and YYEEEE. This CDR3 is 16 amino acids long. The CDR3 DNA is TGTGCCAGCCGAAAATTTGAGGCCCCCTATAATTCACCCCTCCACTTT. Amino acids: CASRKFEAPYNSPLHF.

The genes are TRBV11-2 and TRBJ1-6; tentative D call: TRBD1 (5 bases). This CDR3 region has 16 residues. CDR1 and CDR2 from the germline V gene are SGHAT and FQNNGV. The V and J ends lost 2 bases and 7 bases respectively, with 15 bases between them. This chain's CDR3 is CASSLHAAGQNSPLHF. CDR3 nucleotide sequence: TGTGCCAGCAGCTTACATGCGGCAGGGCAGAATTCACCCCTCCACTTT.

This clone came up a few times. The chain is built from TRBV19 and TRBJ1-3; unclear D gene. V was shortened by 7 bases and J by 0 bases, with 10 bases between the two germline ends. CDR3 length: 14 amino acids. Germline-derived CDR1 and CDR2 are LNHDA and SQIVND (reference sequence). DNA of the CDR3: TGTGCCAGTATGAAGCGCCTCTCTGGAAACACCATATATTTT. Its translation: CASMKRLSGNTIYF.

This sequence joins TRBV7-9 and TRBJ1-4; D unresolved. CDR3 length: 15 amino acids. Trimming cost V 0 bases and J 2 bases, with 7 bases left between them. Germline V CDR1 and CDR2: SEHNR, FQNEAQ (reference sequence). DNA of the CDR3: TGTGCCAGCAGCTTAGCTGCCCAGACTAATGAAAAACTGTTTTTT. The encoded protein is CASSLAAQTNEKLFF.

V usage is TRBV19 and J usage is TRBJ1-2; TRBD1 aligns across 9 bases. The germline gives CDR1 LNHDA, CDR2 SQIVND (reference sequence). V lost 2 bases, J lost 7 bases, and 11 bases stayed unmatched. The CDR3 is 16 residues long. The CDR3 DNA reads TGTGCCAGTAGTATATCCCCTCTGACAGGGGGAGGTGGCTACACCTTC. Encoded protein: CASSISPLTGGGGYTF.

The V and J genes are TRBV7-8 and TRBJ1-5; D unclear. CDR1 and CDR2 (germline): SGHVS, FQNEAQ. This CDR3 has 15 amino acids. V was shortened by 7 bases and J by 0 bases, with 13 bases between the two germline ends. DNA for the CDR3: TGTGCCAGCAAGGCGCGAGCGGATAGCAATCAGCCCCAGCATTTT. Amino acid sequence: CASKARADSNQPQHF.

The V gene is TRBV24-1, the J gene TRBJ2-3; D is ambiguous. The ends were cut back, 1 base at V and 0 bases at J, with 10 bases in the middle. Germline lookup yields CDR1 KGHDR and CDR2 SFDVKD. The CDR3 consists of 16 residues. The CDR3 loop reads CATSDFTARSTDTQYF. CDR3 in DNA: TGTGCCACCAGTGATTTTACCGCGAGGAGCACAGATACGCAGTATTTT.

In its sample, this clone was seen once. This CDR3 reads CASSGRLARTPGELFF. DNA for the CDR3: TGTGCCAGCAGCGGGCGACTAGCGAGGACTCCGGGGGAGCTGTTTTTT. The gene calls are TRBV14 and TRBJ2-2, with 8 bases fitting TRBD2. The CDR3 runs to 16 residues. Trimming cost V 5 bases and J 8 bases; bases outside gene matches: 13. Per germline, CDR1 SGHDN and CDR2 FVKESK.

The CDR3 nucleotides are TGTGCCAGTAGTATAGTGGTGGTTGGAGGCAATCAGCCCCAGCATTTT. It codes for CASSIVVVGGNQPQHF. The rearrangement joins TRBV19 to TRBJ1-5, with D hard to call. The V gene lost 1 base and the J gene lost 2 bases, with 12 bases spanning the gap. Germline assignment: CDR1 LNHDA and CDR2 SQIVND (reference sequence). The CDR3 runs to 16 residues. Complete variable domain (other parts from reference TRBV19 and TRBJ1-5): DGGITQSPKYLFRKEGQNVTLSCEQNLNHDAMYWYRQDPGQGLRLIYYSQIVNDFQKGDIAEGYSVSREKKESFPLTVTSAQKNPTAFYLCASSIVVVGGNQPQHFGDGTRLSIL.

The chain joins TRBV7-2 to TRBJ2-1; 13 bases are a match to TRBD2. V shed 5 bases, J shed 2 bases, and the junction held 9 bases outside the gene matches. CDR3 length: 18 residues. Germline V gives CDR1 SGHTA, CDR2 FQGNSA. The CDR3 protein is CASSLGLAGAYPYNEQFF. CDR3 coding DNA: TGTGCCAGCAGCCTCGGACTAGCGGGAGCTTACCCCTACAATGAGCAGTTCTTC.

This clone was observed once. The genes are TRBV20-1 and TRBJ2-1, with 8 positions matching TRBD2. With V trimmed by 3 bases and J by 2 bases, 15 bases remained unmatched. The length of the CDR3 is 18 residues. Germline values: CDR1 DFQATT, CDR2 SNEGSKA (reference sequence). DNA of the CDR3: TGCAGTGCTAGTAAGGGACTAGTGTTATTGGGAGCCTACAATGAGCAGTTCTTC. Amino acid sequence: CSASKGLVLLGAYNEQFF.

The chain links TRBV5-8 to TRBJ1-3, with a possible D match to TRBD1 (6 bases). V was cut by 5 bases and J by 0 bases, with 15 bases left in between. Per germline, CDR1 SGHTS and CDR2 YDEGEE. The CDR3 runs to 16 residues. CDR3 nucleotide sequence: TGTGCCAGCAGACCCAGGGGCGGTTTCTCTGGAAACACCATATATTTT. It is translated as CASRPRGGFSGNTIYF. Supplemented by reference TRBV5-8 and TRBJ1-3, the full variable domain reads EAGVTQSPTHLIKTRGQQATLRCSPISGHTSVYWYQQALGLGLQFLLWYDEGEERNRGNFPPRFSGRQFPNYSSELNVNALELEDSALYLCASRPRGGFSGNTIYFGEGSWLTVV.

The CDR3 sequence is CASSLRVQREGGGDTQYF. The CDR3 nucleotides read TGCGCCAGCAGCTTGAGAGTCCAGCGGGAGGGTGGCGGAGATACGCAGTATTTT. The chain is built from TRBV5-1 and TRBJ2-3, with 10 bases that match TRBD2. The V gene end was trimmed by 1 base and the J gene end by 5 bases; junction bases not matched to a gene: 13. Looked up from germline, CDR1 is SGHRS and CDR2 is YFSETQ. The CDR3 consists of 18 residues.

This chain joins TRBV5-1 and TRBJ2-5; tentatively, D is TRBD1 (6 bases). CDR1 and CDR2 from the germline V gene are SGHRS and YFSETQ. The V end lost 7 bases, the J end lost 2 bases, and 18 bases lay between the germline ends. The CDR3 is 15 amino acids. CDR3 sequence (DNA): TGCGCCAGCCAAGACCGGACAGACAGACAAGAGACCCAGTACTTC. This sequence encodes CASQDRTDRQETQYF.

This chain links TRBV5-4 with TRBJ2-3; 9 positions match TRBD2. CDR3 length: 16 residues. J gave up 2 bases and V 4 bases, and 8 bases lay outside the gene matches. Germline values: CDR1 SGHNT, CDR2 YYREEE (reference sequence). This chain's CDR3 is CASSLRLAGFTDTQYF. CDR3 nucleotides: TGTGCCAGCAGCCTCCGGCTAGCGGGGTTCACAGATACGCAGTATTTT. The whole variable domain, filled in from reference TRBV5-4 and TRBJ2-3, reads ETGVTQSPTHLIKTRGQQVTLRCSSQSGHNTVSWYQQALGQGPQFIFQYYREEENGRGNFPPRFSGLQFPNYSSELNVNALELDDSALYLCASSLRLAGFTDTQYFGPGTRLTVL.

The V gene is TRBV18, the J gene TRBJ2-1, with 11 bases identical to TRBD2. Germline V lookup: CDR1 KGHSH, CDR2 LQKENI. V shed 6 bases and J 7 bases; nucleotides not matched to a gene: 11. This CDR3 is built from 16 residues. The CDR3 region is CASSPPQLAGGNEQFF. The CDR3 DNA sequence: TGTGCCAGCTCCCCCCCTCAGCTAGCGGGAGGAAATGAGCAGTTCTTC.

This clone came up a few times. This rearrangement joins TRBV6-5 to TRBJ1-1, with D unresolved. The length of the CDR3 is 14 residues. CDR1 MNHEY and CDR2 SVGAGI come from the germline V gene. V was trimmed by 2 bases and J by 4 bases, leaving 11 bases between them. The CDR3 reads CASSYVQVGTEAFF. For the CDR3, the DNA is TGTGCCAGCAGTTACGTTCAGGTCGGCACTGAAGCTTTCTTT.

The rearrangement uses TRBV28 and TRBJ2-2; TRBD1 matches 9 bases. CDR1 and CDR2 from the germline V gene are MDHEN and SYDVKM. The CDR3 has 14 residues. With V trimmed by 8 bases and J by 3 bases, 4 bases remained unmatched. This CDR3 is CASHRDRDTGELFF. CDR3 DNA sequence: TGTGCCAGCCACCGGGACAGGGACACCGGGGAGCTGTTTTTT.